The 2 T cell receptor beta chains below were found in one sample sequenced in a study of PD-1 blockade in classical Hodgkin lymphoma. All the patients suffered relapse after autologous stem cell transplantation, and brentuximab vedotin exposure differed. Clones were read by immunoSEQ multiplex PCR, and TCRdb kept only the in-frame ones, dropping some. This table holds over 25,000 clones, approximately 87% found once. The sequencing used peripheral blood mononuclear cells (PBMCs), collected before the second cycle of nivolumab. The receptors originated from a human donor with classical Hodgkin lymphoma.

This chain's CDR3 is CASSLGRNQPQHF. CDR3 bases: TGTGCCAGCAGCTTAGGCAGAAATCAGCCCCAGCATTTT. The chain has TRBV7-8 and TRBJ1-5; D not certain. Trimming removed 1 base at V and 4 bases at J, with 5 bases between. This CDR3 spans 13 amino acids. The germline V gene encodes CDR1 SGHVS and CDR2 FQNEAQ.

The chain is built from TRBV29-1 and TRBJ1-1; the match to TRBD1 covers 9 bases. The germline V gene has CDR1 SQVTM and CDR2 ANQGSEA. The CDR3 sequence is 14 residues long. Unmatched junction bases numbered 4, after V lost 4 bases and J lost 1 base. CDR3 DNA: TGCAGCGTTGGGGGGACAGGGACGAACACTGAAGCTTTCTTT. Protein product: CSVGGTGTNTEAFF.